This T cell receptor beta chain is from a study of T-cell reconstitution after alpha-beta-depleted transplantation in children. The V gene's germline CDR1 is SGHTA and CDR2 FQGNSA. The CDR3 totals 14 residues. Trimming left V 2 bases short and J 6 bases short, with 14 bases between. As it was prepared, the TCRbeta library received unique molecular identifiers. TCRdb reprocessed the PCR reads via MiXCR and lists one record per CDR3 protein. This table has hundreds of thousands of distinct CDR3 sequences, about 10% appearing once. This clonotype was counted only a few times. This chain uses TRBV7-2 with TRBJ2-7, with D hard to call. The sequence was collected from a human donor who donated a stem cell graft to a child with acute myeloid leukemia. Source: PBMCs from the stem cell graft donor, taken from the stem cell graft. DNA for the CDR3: TGTGCCAGCAGCTTAATAGGCCCCTGGGTCGAGCAGTACTTC. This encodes CASSLIGPWVEQYF.